A selection of T cell receptor beta chains follows, all from one sample in a study of blood T cell repertoires in COVID-19. This table comes from immunoSEQ multiplex PCR, and its TCRdb copy is limited to in-frame clones, with some not included. The table lists under 80,000 clones, roughly four fifths of them singletons, with over 40% in the top ten. Sequencing input: peripheral blood. The receptor set was obtained from a man aged 80 or over with acute or convalescent COVID-19. CDR3s include the opening cysteine and the closing phenylalanine or tryptophan. The D gene is left open where the match is weak. Some rows have no size entry. The others give once, few or many, or a class for an expanded clone.

d_gene | j_gene | abundance | v_gene | len | CDR3aa | CDR3nt
TRBD1 | TRBJ1-5 | few | TRBV6-2/TRBV6-3 | 16 | CASSPTTGAPGQPQHF | TGTGCCAGCAGCCCAACGACAGGGGCGCCCGGTCAGCCCCAGCATTTT
TRBD1 | TRBJ1-1 | many | TRBV7-6 | 15 | CASSLRQGATTEAFF | TGTGCCAGCAGCTTACGACAGGGGGCAACCACTGAAGCTTTCTTT
. | TRBJ1-1 | . | TRBV29-1 | 17 | CSALRDSTLRPHTEAFF | TGCAGCGCTCTCCGGGACTCAACCCTCCGGCCGCACACTGAAGCTTTCTTT
TRBD2 | TRBJ2-2 | . | TRBV28 | 21 | CASSFLSLGLAGGGNTGELFF | TGTGCCAGCAGTTTTTTGTCCTTGGGACTAGCGGGAGGGGGGAACACCGGGGAGCTGTTTTTT
TRBD1 | TRBJ2-1 | . | TRBV28 | 14 | CASSSGDSYNEQFF | TGTGCCAGCAGTTCCGGGGACAGCTACAATGAGCAGTTCTTC
TRBD2 | TRBJ2-2 | . | TRBV19 | 17 | CASSMVAGGLSTGELFF | TGTGCCAGTAGTATGGTAGCGGGGGGTTTATCTACCGGGGAGCTGTTTTTT
. | TRBJ2-7 | . | TRBV5-1 | 13 | CASSPAGGYEQYF | TGCGCCAGCAGCCCGGCCGGGGGCTACGAGCAGTACTTC
. | TRBJ2-7 | . | TRBV7-9 | 12 | CASSLDISEQYF | TGTGCCAGCAGCCTGGACATTTCCGAGCAGTACTTC
. | TRBJ1-1 | many | TRBV7-2 | 12 | CASRLQGTEAFF | TGTGCCAGCAGACTTCAGGGGACTGAAGCTTTCTTT
. | TRBJ1-1 | few | TRBV27 | 13 | CASYGGVDTEAFF | TGTGCCAGCTACGGCGGGGTGGACACTGAAGCTTTCTTT
TRBD1 | TRBJ2-1 | . | TRBV7-2 | 15 | CASSLYQGALNEQFF | TGTGCCAGCAGCTTATACCAGGGGGCGCTGAATGAGCAGTTCTTC
. | TRBJ1-1 | . | TRBV12-3/TRBV12-4 | 13 | CASNRQPNTEAFF | TGTGCCAGCAACAGACAGCCGAACACTGAAGCTTTCTTT
TRBD2 | TRBJ2-5 | few | TRBV27 | 18 | CASSLRGLAGGRGETQYF | TGTGCCAGCAGTTTAAGAGGACTAGCGGGAGGGCGTGGTGAGACCCAGTACTTC
. | TRBJ1-3 | . | TRBV28 | 15 | CASSLGGAQGNTIYF | TGTGCCAGCAGTTTAGGGGGGGCGCAAGGAAACACCATATATTTT
. | TRBJ1-5 | . | TRBV6-2/TRBV6-3 | 17 | CASSFPPPGVNNQPQHF | TGTGCCAGCAGTTTTCCCCCCCCGGGGGTTAACAATCAGCCCCAGCATTTT
. | TRBJ1-2 | once | TRBV6-5 | 15 | CASSSGTMGHRGYTF | TGTGCCAGCAGTTCCGGGACTATGGGCCATCGGGGCTACACCTTC
TRBD1 | TRBJ2-3 | . | TRBV19 | 17 | CASSIGAETGVSDTQYF | TGTGCCAGTAGTATAGGTGCCGAGACAGGGGTTTCAGATACGCAGTATTTT
TRBD1 | TRBJ2-5 | . | TRBV24-1 | 15 | CATGGQGTGQETQYF | TGTGCCACCGGGGGACAAGGGACAGGGCAAGAGACCCAGTACTTC
. | TRBJ2-2 | . | TRBV28 | 16 | CASSYREGGGTGELFF | TGTGCCAGCAGTTATAGGGAAGGGGGGGGCACCGGGGAGCTGTTTTTT
. | TRBJ1-5 | . | TRBV21-1 | 18 | CASSKAGQGAASNQPQHF | TGTGCCAGCAGCAAAGCTGGACAGGGGGCCGCTAGCAATCAGCCCCAGCATTTT
TRBD1 | TRBJ2-7 | . | TRBV9 | 16 | CASSAGDRVTSYEQYF | TGTGCCAGCAGCGCAGGAGACAGGGTAACCTCCTACGAGCAGTACTTC
TRBD1 | TRBJ1-1 | few | TRBV11-2 | 16 | CASSSPEGQVLPEAFF | TGTGCCAGCAGCTCCCCAGAAGGACAGGTTCTACCTGAAGCTTTCTTT
. | TRBJ2-7 | once | TRBV4-3 | 15 | CASSRAIGAAYEQYF | TGCGCCAGCAGCCGCGCGATTGGGGCCGCCTACGAGCAGTACTTC
. | TRBJ1-2 | . | TRBV4-3 | 12 | CASSPTVYGYTF | TGCGCCAGCAGCCCGACAGTGTATGGCTACACCTTC
TRBD1 | TRBJ1-5 | . | TRBV19 | 17 | CASSKKSRPGGPQPQHF | TGTGCCAGTAGCAAAAAATCGCGGCCAGGGGGCCCCCAGCCCCAGCATTTT
. | TRBJ1-4 | few | TRBV16 | 16 | CASSQTQATMGEKLFF | TGTGCCAGCAGCCAAACCCAGGCTACAATGGGTGAAAAACTGTTTTTT
. | TRBJ2-3 | . | TRBV6-5 | 12 | CASSPSTDTQYF | TGTGCCAGCAGTCCCTCCACAGATACGCAGTATTTT
. | TRBJ1-5 | . | TRBV19 | 13 | CASSIGGRWPQHF | TGTGCCAGTAGTATAGGGGGCCGGTGGCCCCAGCATTTT
TRBD1 | TRBJ2-3 | . | TRBV5-1 | 14 | CATGTGEQTDTQYF | TGCGCCACCGGGACAGGGGAACAAACAGATACGCAGTATTTT
TRBD2 | TRBJ2-4 | . | TRBV4-1 | 18 | CASSQAPLAGGTKNIQYF | TGCGCCAGCAGCCAAGCCCCTCTAGCGGGAGGGACCAAAAACATTCAGTACTTC
. | TRBJ1-5 | . | TRBV21-1 | 17 | CASSKAIGQGANQPQHF | TGTGCCAGCAGCAAAGCCATCGGACAGGGGGCGAATCAGCCCCAGCATTTT
. | TRBJ1-2 | . | TRBV6-5 | 15 | CASRVPTGYSYGYTF | TGTGCCAGCAGGGTACCTACAGGGTATAGCTATGGCTACACCTTC
. | TRBJ2-7 | . | TRBV27 | 16 | CASSLSPGTLIYEQYF | TGTGCCAGCAGTTTATCCCCCGGGACATTGATCTACGAGCAGTACTTC
. | TRBJ1-2 | . | TRBV24-1 | 14 | CATSDSTGNYGYTF | TGTGCCACCAGTGATTCGACAGGAAACTATGGCTACACCTTC
. | TRBJ1-3 | . | TRBV19 | 16 | CASSIVSITSGNTIYF | TGTGCCAGTAGTATAGTCAGTATTACCTCTGGAAACACCATATATTTT
. | TRBJ2-7 | . | TRBV4-1 | 16 | CASSQDFNGRSYEQYF | TGCGCCAGCAGCCAAGATTTTAATGGGCGCTCCTACGAGCAGTACTTC
TRBD1 | TRBJ2-5 | few | TRBV5-1 | 15 | CASSFPGTGEETQYF | TGCGCCAGCAGCTTCCCCGGGACAGGGGAAGAGACCCAGTACTTC
TRBD2 | TRBJ2-5 | . | TRBV7-2 | 16 | CASSLGLAGGQETQYF | TGTGCCAGCAGCTTAGGGCTAGCGGGGGGCCAAGAGACCCAGTACTTC
. | TRBJ1-6 | once | TRBV2 | 16 | CASSDRVPSYNSPLHF | TGTGCCAGCAGTGACAGGGTCCCATCCTATAATTCACCCCTCCACTTT
. | TRBJ2-4 | once | TRBV27 | 16 | CASSLRRGVAKNIQYF | TGTGCCAGCAGTTTAAGGCGGGGAGTAGCCAAAAACATTCAGTACTTC
. | TRBJ2-7 | . | TRBV27 | 13 | CASSLGQSDEQYF | TGTGCCAGCAGCCTAGGACAGAGCGACGAGCAGTACTTC
. | TRBJ2-3 | . | TRBV9 | 14 | CASSVAGVTDTQYF | TGTGCCAGCAGCGTAGCAGGGGTGACAGATACGCAGTATTTT
TRBD1 | TRBJ1-5 | few | TRBV19 | 14 | CASSPGTANQPQHF | TGTGCCAGTAGTCCCGGGACAGCTAATCAGCCCCAGCATTTT
TRBD1 | TRBJ1-1 | . | TRBV7-3 | 17 | CASIPTRDRATPTEAFF | TGTGCCAGCATTCCAACCCGTGACAGGGCAACCCCCACTGAAGCTTTCTTT
TRBD2 | TRBJ2-3 | . | TRBV5-1 | 16 | CASSLLLAGGPDTQYF | TGCGCCAGCAGCCTACTACTAGCGGGAGGGCCAGATACGCAGTATTTT
. | TRBJ1-5 | . | TRBV6-6 | 13 | CASTLDRGQPQHF | TGTGCCAGCACCTTGGACCGGGGACAGCCCCAGCATTTT
TRBD1 | TRBJ1-2 | . | TRBV2 | 14 | CASTVPPGGRGYTF | TGTGCCAGCACGGTACCACCAGGGGGCAGAGGCTACACCTTC
. | TRBJ1-1 | . | TRBV18 | 15 | CASSPREQASTEAFF | TGTGCCAGCTCACCACGGGAACAGGCAAGCACTGAAGCTTTCTTT
. | TRBJ2-5 | . | TRBV9 | 17 | CASSVVGGRGPQETQYF | TGTGCCAGCAGCGTAGTTGGAGGGCGGGGGCCCCAAGAGACCCAGTACTTC
TRBD1 | TRBJ2-6 | . | TRBV19 | 17 | CASKGALMISGANVLTF | TGTGCCAGTAAGGGGGCACTTATGATCTCTGGGGCCAACGTCCTGACTTTC
TRBD2 | TRBJ2-7 | . | TRBV18 | 19 | CASSPRRGEGGGSSYEQYF | TGTGCCAGCTCACCAAGGCGGGGTGAGGGCGGGGGATCCTCCTACGAGCAGTACTTC
TRBD1 | TRBJ2-7 | . | TRBV6-5 | 13 | CASSPTQDRDQYF | TGTGCCAGCAGCCCCACTCAGGACAGGGACCAGTACTTC
. | TRBJ1-1 | few | TRBV7-3 | 15 | CASSLAGTPNTEAFF | TGTGCCAGCAGCTTAGCCGGGACACCGAACACTGAAGCTTTCTTT
. | TRBJ2-7 | . | TRBV29-1 | 11 | CSVGPLNEQYF | TGCAGCGTTGGGCCTTTGAACGAGCAGTACTTC
. | TRBJ2-3 | . | TRBV6-6 | 15 | CASSYSSQGTDTQYF | TGTGCCAGCAGTTACTCGTCCCAGGGCACAGATACGCAGTATTTT
. | TRBJ1-4 | . | TRBV7-2 | 15 | CASSLGGQTLGKLFF | TGTGCCAGCAGCTTAGGAGGACAGACTTTGGGAAAACTGTTTTTT
. | TRBJ1-1 | . | TRBV15 | 16 | CATSRDRGGLNTEAFF | TGTGCCACCAGCAGAGATCGCGGGGGACTGAACACTGAAGCTTTCTTT
. | TRBJ1-2 | few | TRBV19 | 14 | CASSRGGSNYGYTF | TGTGCCAGTAGTCGGGGGGGCAGCAACTATGGCTACACCTTC
TRBD2 | TRBJ2-1 | . | TRBV7-2 | 15 | CASSLGVAGENEQFF | TGTGCCAGCAGCTTAGGGGTAGCGGGAGAGAATGAGCAGTTCTTC